Below are 26 T cell receptor beta chains sequenced from a single sample in a study of response to subunit inactivated influenza vaccine. TCRdb recomputed calls from the RT-PCR reads with MiXCR, one row per CDR3 protein. The sample lists around 580,000 distinct CDR3 sequences; about 12% were seen once. This specimen consisted of PBMCs from blood, obtained on the day of vaccination. All receptors derive from a man aged 45 to 65 who received an inactivated influenza vaccine.

On this clonotype: Given a much more abundant clone one base away, this may be a read error. The chain recombines TRBV11-2 with TRBJ1-2; weak D call: TRBD1 (6 bases). CDR3 size: 14 residues. Trimming stripped 4 bases from V and 6 bases from J, with 15 bases between. Germline CDR1 and CDR2: SGHAT and FQNNGV. In DNA form, the CDR3 reads TGTGCCAGCAGCTCAGATCCGGGGGGCCATGGCTACACCTTC. Translating gives CASSSDPGGHGYTF.

This clonotype was seen a handful of times. V and J are TRBV7-2 and TRBJ1-3, with 7 bases matching TRBD1. Germline V gives CDR1 SGHTA, CDR2 FQGNSA. Germline trimming cut 5 bases from V and 0 bases from J; bases unmatched to any gene: 7. The CDR3 totals 16 residues. CDR3 sequence (DNA): TGTGCCAGCAGCCCGATGGGACAGATCTCTGGAAACACCATATATTTT. Protein product: CASSPMGQISGNTIYF.

This clonotype has at least ten counts. The CDR3, as DNA: TGTGCCAGCAGCTACATAGCGGGGGGTAATGAGCAGTTCTTC. This codes for CASSYIAGGNEQFF. This chain uses TRBV7-2 with TRBJ2-1, with TRBD2 identical over 10 bases. Trimming cost V 4 bases and J 7 bases; bases outside gene matches: 4. Germline values: CDR1 SGHTA, CDR2 FQGNSA. The CDR3 sequence is 14 residues long.

This clonotype was seen repeatedly, ten times or more. J is TRBJ2-3 and V is TRBV5-6, with 9 bases lining up with TRBD1. CDR1 is SGHDT and CDR2 is YYEEEE in the germline V gene. Unmatched junction bases numbered 5, after V lost 3 bases and J lost 0 bases. The CDR3 runs 16 residues. CDR3: CASSSETGGSTDTQYF. For the CDR3, the DNA is TGTGCCAGCAGCTCCGAGACAGGGGGAAGCACAGATACGCAGTATTTT.

V usage is TRBV12-3 or TRBV12-4 and J usage is TRBJ2-7; 9 nucleotides line up with TRBD1. The CDR3 covers 14 residues. After removal of 6 bases from V and 3 bases from J, the junction contained 6 bases not matched to a gene. The CDR3 bases are TGTGCCAGCAGGCCGGGACAGGGAATCTACGAGCAGTACTTC. Translation: CASRPGQGIYEQYF.

The chain is built from TRBV6-5 and TRBJ1-2; a weak D match, TRBD1 (5 bases). The CDR3 length is 12 residues. V lost 5 bases, J lost 8 bases, and 12 bases lay in between. CDR1 MNHEY and CDR2 SVGAGI come from the germline V gene. This chain's CDR3 is CASSNGGKGYTF. CDR3 nucleotides: TGTGCCAGCAGTAATGGGGGAAAGGGCTACACCTTC.

There are a few counts of this clonotype. The V gene is TRBV25-1, the J gene TRBJ2-7, with 7 nucleotides matching TRBD2. CDR1 and CDR2 from the germline V gene are MGHDK and SYGVNS. This CDR3 is built from 14 residues. Germline trimming cut 6 bases from V and 2 bases from J; bases unmatched to any gene: 7. DNA for the CDR3: TGTGCCAGCAGAACCGGGAGCGGGACCTACGAGCAGTACTTC. Encoded protein: CASRTGSGTYEQYF.

This clonotype was counted between two and nine times. The chain is built from TRBV7-2 and TRBJ2-5, with D perhaps TRBD2 (6 bases). Germline lookup yields CDR1 SGHTA and CDR2 FQGNSA. The CDR3 extends over 15 amino acids. The ends were cut back, 1 base at V and 6 bases at J, with 15 bases in the middle. CDR3 residues: CASSLEWTGAKTQYF. DNA of the CDR3: TGTGCCAGCAGCTTAGAGTGGACGGGAGCGAAGACCCAGTACTTC.

The V gene is TRBV28, the J gene TRBJ1-1, with D hard to call. Germline V gene lookup returns CDR1 MDHEN and CDR2 SYDVKM. The CDR3 extends over 14 amino acids. V lost 6 bases and J 4 bases, leaving 15 bases between the germline ends. The CDR3 DNA is TGTGCCAGCAGCCCCGGGCACCTCTGCACTGAAGCTTTCTTT. This gives the protein CASSPGHLCTEAFF.

This sequence joins TRBV18 and TRBJ2-4, with a possible D match to TRBD2 (6 bases). Germline lookup yields CDR1 KGHSH and CDR2 LQKENI. Trimming cost V 0 bases and J 1 base, with 7 bases left between them. This CDR3 comprises 15 residues. The CDR3: CASSPPGRAKNIQYF. The CDR3 DNA reads TGTGCCAGCTCACCACCAGGGAGGGCCAAAAACATTCAGTACTTC.

This clonotype was counted between two and nine times. This chain connects TRBV19 to TRBJ1-5; 12 nucleotides align to TRBD1. The junction had 7 bases not matched to a gene; V was cut back by 4 bases and J by 3 bases. Germline assignment: CDR1 LNHDA and CDR2 SQIVND (reference sequence). CDR3 length: 17 residues. The CDR3 coding sequence is TGTGCCAGTAGTAGGGGACAGGGGGCGCTGGACAATCAGCCCCAGCATTTT. Protein sequence: CASSRGQGALDNQPQHF.

This clonotype was detected only a few times. This chain joins TRBV6-2 or TRBV6-3 and TRBJ2-7; TRBD2 matches at 10 bases. V lost 2 bases and J lost 3; bases outside the gene matches: 7. Germline V gene sequence: CDR1 MNHEY, CDR2 SVGEGT. The CDR3 is made up of 16 amino acids. The CDR3 region has the DNA TGTGCCAGCAGTTACGGGGGCGGACTAGCGGACTACGAGCAGTACTTC. Protein product: CASSYGGGLADYEQYF.

This clonotype was recorded a few times. The chain employs TRBV5-1 and TRBJ2-7; D call uncertain. The germline V gene encodes CDR1 SGHRS and CDR2 YFSETQ. CDR3 length: 13 amino acids. The V end lost 0 bases, the J end lost 4 bases, and 8 bases lay between the germline ends. The CDR3 sequence is CASSLGEWYEQYF. The CDR3 coding sequence is TGCGCCAGCAGCTTGGGAGAGTGGTACGAGCAGTACTTC.

The chain combines TRBV4-2 with TRBJ2-2; TRBD2 is a possible D gene (6 bases). The germline CDR1 and CDR2 sequences are LGHNA and YNFKEQ. The CDR3 runs to 16 residues. V was clipped by 1 base and J by 1 base, with 10 bases between them. CDR3 in DNA: TGTGCCAGCAGCCAAGTTTCTAGCGTGAACACCGGGGAGCTGTTTTTT. Protein product: CASSQVSSVNTGELFF.

This clonotype occurred a few times. The CDR3 DNA reads TGCAGTGCTAGAGCAGGTACAGGGTGGAGGACAGATACGCAGTATTTT. Its protein product is CSARAGTGWRTDTQYF. The chain recombines TRBV20-1 with TRBJ2-3, with a possible D match to TRBD1 (6 bases). Trimming cost V 1 base and J 3 bases, with 17 bases left between them. The germline V gene has CDR1 DFQATT and CDR2 SNEGSKA (reference sequence). The CDR3 loop spans 16 amino acids.

This clonotype was picked up many times. This rearrangement joins TRBV11-2 to TRBJ2-3; D may be TRBD1 (5 bases). The V gene lost 2 bases and the J gene lost 2 bases, with 11 bases spanning the gap. CDR1 is SGHAT and CDR2 is FQNNGV in the germline V gene. The CDR3 extends over 15 amino acids. As DNA, the CDR3 is TGTGCCAGCAGCTTAATCGGTGGGGCCACAGATACGCAGTATTTT. Encoded protein: CASSLIGGATDTQYF.

This clonotype has only a few counts. CDR3 coding DNA: TGTGCCACCAGTGAGACGGGGCACCCCACAGATACGCAGTATTTT. It yields the protein CATSETGHPTDTQYF. V usage is TRBV24-1 and J usage is TRBJ2-3; D possibly matches TRBD1 or TRBD2 (5 bases each). This CDR3 is 15 amino acids long. V dropped 4 bases and J dropped 2 bases, with 12 bases sitting between them. Per the germline V gene, CDR1 is KGHDR and CDR2 is SFDVKD.

This clonotype was detected a few times. The chain carries TRBV4-1 and TRBJ2-5; tentatively, D is TRBD2 (5 bases). Trimming removed 5 bases from V and 9 bases from J, with 25 bases in between. The CDR3 loop spans 16 amino acids. Germline loops: CDR1 MGHRA, CDR2 YSYEKL. The CDR3 spells CASSTSGPPLGGSQYF. In DNA form, the CDR3 reads TGCGCCAGCAGCACAAGCGGACCCCCGCTAGGTGGGTCCCAGTACTTC.

This clonotype was counted a few times. The chain recombines TRBV7-2 with TRBJ2-1; D may be TRBD1 (5 bases). The CDR3 totals 12 residues. Germline V CDR1 and CDR2: SGHTA, FQGNSA. Trimming left V 4 bases short and J 9 bases short, with 10 bases between. For the CDR3, the DNA is TGTGCCAGCAGCTCAGGGTGGAGTGAGCAGTTCTTC. Amino acid sequence: CASSSGWSEQFF.

This clonotype was recorded many times. The chain uses TRBV14 and TRBJ1-4; maybe TRBD1 (5 bases). In germline, CDR1 is SGHDN, CDR2 FVKESK. This CDR3 has 15 amino acids. The ends were cut back, 4 bases at V and 0 bases at J, with 9 bases in the middle. CDR3 nucleotides: TGTGCCAGCAGCCCTAGACAGTCAACTAATGAAAAACTGTTTTTT. Encoded protein: CASSPRQSTNEKLFF.

The chain is built from TRBV20-1 and TRBJ2-3; the D gene is possibly TRBD1 (5 bases). Germline values: CDR1 DFQATT, CDR2 SNEGSKA (reference sequence). This CDR3 is 14 amino acids long. V lost 3 bases, J lost 6 bases, and 16 bases lay in between. The CDR3 DNA reads TGCAGTGCTAGGGCAGGGCCGTGGTCGGATACGCAGTATTTT. Protein product: CSARAGPWSDTQYF.

This chain joins TRBV11-2 and TRBJ2-4; possible D gene TRBD2, 5 bases. The CDR3 runs to 18 residues. V lost 5 bases, J lost 3 bases, and 23 bases lay in between. Germline V CDR1 and CDR2: SGHAT, FQNNGV. The CDR3 DNA reads TGTGCCAGCAGCCCCGCCCCCCTATTGAGGGTGGACAAAAACATTCAGTACTTC. Amino acid sequence: CASSPAPLLRVDKNIQYF. Full variable domain (rest looked up from reference TRBV11-2 and TRBJ2-4): EAGVAQSPRYKIIEKRQSVAFWCNPISGHATLYWYQQILGQGPKLLIQFQNNGVVDDSQLPKDRFSAERLKGVDSTLKIQPAKLEDSAVYLCASSPAPLLRVDKNIQYFGAGTRLSVL.

The V call is TRBV7-2, the J call TRBJ2-7; D not resolved. V was pared by 5 bases and J by 0 bases, with 11 bases between. The germline gives CDR1 SGHTA, CDR2 FQGNSA. CDR3 length: 14 residues. This chain's CDR3 is CASSIGRLSYEQYF. The CDR3 DNA follows: TGTGCCAGCAGCATAGGCAGGCTCTCCTACGAGCAGTACTTC.

A few counts support this clonotype. This chain links TRBV4-3 with TRBJ1-2; 8 nucleotides match TRBD1. CDR1 LGHNA and CDR2 YSLEER come from the germline V gene. Losses at the gene ends were 0 bases for V and 4 bases for J; bases not matched to a gene: 7. CDR3 length: 16 amino acids. The CDR3 DNA follows: TGCGCCAGCAGCCAAGACAGGGGGCTCCCTTTCTATGGCTACACCTTC. Translated: CASSQDRGLPFYGYTF.

This clonotype was counted only a few times. V and J are TRBV7-2 and TRBJ2-7; 11 positions match TRBD2. The CDR3 runs 16 residues. Looked up from germline, CDR1 is SGHTA and CDR2 is FQGNSA. The junction had 3 bases not matched to a gene; V was cut back by 0 bases and J by 2 bases. The CDR3 protein is CASSLAIAGGPYEQYF. CDR3 bases: TGTGCCAGCAGCTTAGCTATAGCGGGAGGGCCCTACGAGCAGTACTTC.

This chain joins TRBV28 and TRBJ2-3, with D unresolved. The CDR3 contains 13 residues. Per germline, CDR1 MDHEN and CDR2 SYDVKM. Between the trimmed V and J ends, which lost 3 bases and 8 bases, there was a span of 12 bases. The CDR3 DNA follows: TGTGCCAGCAGTTTCAGGACCCCGGGTACGCAGTATTTT. Protein sequence: CASSFRTPGTQYF. Complete variable domain (other parts from reference TRBV28 and TRBJ2-3): DVKVTQSSRYLVKRTGEKVFLECVQDMDHENMFWYRQDPGLGLRLIYFSYDVKMKEKGDIPEGYSVSREKKERFSLILESASTNQTSMYLCASSFRTPGTQYFGPGTRLTVL.